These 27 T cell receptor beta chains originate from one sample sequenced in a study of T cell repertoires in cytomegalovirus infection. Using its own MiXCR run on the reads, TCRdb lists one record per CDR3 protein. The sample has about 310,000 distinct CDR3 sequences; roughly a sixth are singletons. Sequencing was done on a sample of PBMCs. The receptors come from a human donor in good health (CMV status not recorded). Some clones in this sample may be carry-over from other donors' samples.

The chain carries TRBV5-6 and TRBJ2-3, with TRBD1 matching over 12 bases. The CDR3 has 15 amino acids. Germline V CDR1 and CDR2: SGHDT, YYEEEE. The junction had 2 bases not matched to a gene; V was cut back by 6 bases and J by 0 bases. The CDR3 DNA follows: TGTGCCAGCACGGGGACAGGGGGCAGCACAGATACGCAGTATTTT. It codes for CASTGTGGSTDTQYF.

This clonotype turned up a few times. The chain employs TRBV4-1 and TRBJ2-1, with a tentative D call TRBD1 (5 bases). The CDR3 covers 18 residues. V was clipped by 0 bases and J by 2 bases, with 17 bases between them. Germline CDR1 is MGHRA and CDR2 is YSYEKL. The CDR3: CASSQDVQATIPYNEQFF. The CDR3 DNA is TGCGCCAGCAGCCAAGACGTACAGGCAACCATCCCCTACAATGAGCAGTTCTTC.

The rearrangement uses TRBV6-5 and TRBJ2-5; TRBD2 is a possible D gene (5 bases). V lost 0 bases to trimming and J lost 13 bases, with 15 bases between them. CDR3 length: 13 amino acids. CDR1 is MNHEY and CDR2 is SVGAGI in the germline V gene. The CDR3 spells CASSYSWETEGYF. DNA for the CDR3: TGTGCCAGCAGTTACTCTTGGGAGACCGAAGGGTACTTC.

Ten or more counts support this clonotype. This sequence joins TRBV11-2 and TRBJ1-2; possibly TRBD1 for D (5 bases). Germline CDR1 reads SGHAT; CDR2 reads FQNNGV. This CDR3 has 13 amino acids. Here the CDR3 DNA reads TGTGCATCCCGACAGTGGACTAACTATGGCTACACCTTC. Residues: CASRQWTNYGYTF.

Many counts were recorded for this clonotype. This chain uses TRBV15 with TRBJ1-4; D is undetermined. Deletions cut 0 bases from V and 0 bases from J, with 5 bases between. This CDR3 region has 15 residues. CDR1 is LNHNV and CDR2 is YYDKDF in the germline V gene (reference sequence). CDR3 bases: TGTGCCACCAGCAGAGACAGGCCAACTAATGAAAAACTGTTTTTT. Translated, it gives CATSRDRPTNEKLFF.

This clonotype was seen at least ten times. The CDR3 DNA reads TGTGCCAGCAGCTTAGGAGGTCAGGGGGAGAATGAGCAGTTCTTC. Protein: CASSLGGQGENEQFF. The chain couples TRBV7-8 to TRBJ2-1, with 7 bases that match TRBD1. The CDR3 contains 15 residues. CDR1 and CDR2 from the germline V gene are SGHVS and FQNEAQ. Trimming cost V 1 base and J 7 bases; bases outside gene matches: 7.

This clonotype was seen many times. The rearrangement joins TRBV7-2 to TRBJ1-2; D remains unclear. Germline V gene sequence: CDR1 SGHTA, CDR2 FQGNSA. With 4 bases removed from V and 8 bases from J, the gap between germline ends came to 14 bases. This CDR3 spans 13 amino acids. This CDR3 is CASSSGRTNGYTF. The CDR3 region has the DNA TGTGCCAGCAGCTCCGGCCGTACGAACGGCTACACCTTC.

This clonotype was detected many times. CDR3 coding DNA: TGCGCCAGCAGCCAAGATTTCAGAGCGGGGTACGCAGATACGCAGTATTTT. This sequence encodes CASSQDFRAGYADTQYF. The chain couples TRBV4-1 to TRBJ2-3; 7 bases are a match to TRBD2. Trimming removed 0 bases from V and 4 bases from J; junction bases left unmatched: 10. Germline CDR1 is MGHRA and CDR2 is YSYEKL. The CDR3 extends over 17 amino acids.

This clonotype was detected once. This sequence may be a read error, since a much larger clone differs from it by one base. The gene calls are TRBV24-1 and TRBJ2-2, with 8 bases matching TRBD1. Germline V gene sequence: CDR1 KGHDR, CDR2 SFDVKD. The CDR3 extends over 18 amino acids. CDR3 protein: CAASDPTGTGTNTGELFF. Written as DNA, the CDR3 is TGTGCCGCCAGTGATCCGACCGGGACAGGAACAAACACCGGGGAGCTGTTTTTT.

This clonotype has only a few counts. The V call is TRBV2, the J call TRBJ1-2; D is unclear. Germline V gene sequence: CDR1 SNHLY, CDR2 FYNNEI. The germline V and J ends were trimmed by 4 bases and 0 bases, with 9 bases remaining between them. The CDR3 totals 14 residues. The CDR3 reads CASSALWANYGYTF. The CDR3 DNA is TGTGCCAGCAGTGCCCTGTGGGCTAACTATGGCTACACCTTC.

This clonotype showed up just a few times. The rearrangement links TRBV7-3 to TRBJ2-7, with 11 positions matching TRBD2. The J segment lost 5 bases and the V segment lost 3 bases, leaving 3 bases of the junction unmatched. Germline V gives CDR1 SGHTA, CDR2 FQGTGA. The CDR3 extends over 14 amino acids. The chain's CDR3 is CASSLTSGDHEQYF. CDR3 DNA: TGTGCCAGCAGCTTGACTAGCGGGGACCACGAGCAGTACTTC.

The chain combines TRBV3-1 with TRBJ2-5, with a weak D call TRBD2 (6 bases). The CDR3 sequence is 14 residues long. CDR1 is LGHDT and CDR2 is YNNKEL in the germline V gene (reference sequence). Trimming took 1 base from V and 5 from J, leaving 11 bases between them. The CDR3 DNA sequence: TGTGCCAGCAGCCAAGGGAAGGGGAGGGAGACCCAGTACTTC. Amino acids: CASSQGKGRETQYF.

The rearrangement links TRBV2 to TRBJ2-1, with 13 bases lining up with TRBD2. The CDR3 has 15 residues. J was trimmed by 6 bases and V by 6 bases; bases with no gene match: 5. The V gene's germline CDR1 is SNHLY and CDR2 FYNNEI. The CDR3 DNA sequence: TGTGCCAGCAGATGGACTAGCGGGGGATTCAATGAGCAGTTCTTC. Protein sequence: CASRWTSGGFNEQFF.

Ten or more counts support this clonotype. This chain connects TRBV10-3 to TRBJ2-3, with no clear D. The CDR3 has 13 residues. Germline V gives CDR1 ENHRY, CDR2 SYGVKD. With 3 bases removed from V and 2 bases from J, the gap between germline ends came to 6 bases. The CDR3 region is CAISDSHTDTQYF. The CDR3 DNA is TGTGCCATCAGTGATTCGCACACAGATACGCAGTATTTT.

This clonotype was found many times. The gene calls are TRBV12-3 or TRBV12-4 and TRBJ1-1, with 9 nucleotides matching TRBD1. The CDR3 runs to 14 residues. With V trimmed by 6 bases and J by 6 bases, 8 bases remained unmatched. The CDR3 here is CASSPGQGLSEAFF. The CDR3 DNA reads TGTGCCAGCAGCCCCGGACAGGGGCTTTCTGAAGCTTTCTTT.

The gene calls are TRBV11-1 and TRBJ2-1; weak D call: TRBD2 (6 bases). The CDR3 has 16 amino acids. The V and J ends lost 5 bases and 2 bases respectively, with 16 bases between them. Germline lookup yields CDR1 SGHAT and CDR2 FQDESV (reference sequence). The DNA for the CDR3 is TGTGCCAGCAGCGCATCCCCCGCGGGAACCTACAATGAGCAGTTCTTC. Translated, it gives CASSASPAGTYNEQFF. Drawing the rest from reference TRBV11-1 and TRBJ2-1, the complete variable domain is EAEVAQSPRYKITEKSQAVAFWCDPISGHATLYWYRQILGQGPELLVQFQDESVVDDSQLPKDRFSAERLKGVDSTLKIQPAELGDSAMYLCASSASPAGTYNEQFFGPGTRLTVL.

CDR3 protein: CASSPYLDLAGDSTDTQYF. The DNA for the CDR3 is TGTGCCAGCAGCCCTTACCTGGACCTAGCGGGGGACAGCACAGATACGCAGTATTTT. The chain recombines TRBV3-1 with TRBJ2-3, with 10 bases matching TRBD2. CDR3 length: 19 residues. Germline V gene lookup returns CDR1 LGHDT and CDR2 YNNKEL (reference sequence). With V trimmed by 4 bases and J by 0 bases, 13 bases remained unmatched.

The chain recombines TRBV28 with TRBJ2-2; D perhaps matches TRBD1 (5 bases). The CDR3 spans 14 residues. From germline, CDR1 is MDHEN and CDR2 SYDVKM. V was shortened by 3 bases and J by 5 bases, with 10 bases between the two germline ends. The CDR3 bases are TGTGCCAGCAGTTTCGGACACTCAACCGGGGAGCTGTTTTTT. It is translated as CASSFGHSTGELFF.

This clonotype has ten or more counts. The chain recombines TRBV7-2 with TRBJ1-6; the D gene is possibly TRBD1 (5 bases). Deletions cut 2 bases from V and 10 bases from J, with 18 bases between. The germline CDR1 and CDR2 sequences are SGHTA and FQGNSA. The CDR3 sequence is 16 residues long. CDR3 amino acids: CASSLNSQGVGSPLHF. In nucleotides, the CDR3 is TGTGCCAGCAGCTTAAATTCCCAGGGCGTGGGATCACCCCTCCACTTT.

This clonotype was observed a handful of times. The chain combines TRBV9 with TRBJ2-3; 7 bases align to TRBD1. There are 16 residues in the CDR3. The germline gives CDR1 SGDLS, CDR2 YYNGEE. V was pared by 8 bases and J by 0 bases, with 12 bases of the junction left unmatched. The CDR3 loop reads CARVTTGAPSTDTQYF. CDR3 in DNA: TGTGCCAGGGTCACAACAGGGGCTCCTAGCACAGATACGCAGTATTTT.

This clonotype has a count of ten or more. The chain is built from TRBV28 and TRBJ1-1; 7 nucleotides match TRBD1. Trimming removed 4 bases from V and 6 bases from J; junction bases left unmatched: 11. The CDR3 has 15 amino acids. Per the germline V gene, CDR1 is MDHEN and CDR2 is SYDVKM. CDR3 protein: CASSSPPGQSPEAFF. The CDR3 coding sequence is TGTGCCAGCAGTTCGCCCCCGGGACAGTCCCCTGAAGCTTTCTTT.

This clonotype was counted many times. The CDR3 sequence: CASSWGRYEQYF. In DNA form, the CDR3 reads TGTGCCAGCAGTTGGGGACGGTACGAGCAGTACTTC. This sequence joins TRBV12-3 or TRBV12-4 and TRBJ2-7; possibly TRBD1 or TRBD2 for D (5 bases each). The V gene lost 4 bases and the J gene lost 4 bases, with 8 bases spanning the gap. This CDR3 spans 12 amino acids.

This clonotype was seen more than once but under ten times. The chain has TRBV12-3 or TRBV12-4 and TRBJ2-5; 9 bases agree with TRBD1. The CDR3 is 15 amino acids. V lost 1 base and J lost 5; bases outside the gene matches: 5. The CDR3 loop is CASSLVGQGTETQYF. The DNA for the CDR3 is TGTGCCAGCAGTTTAGTAGGACAGGGGACGGAGACCCAGTACTTC.

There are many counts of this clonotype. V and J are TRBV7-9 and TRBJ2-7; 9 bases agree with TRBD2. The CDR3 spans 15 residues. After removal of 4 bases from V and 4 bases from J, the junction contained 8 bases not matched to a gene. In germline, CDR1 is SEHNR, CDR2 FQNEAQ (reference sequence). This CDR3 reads CASSSTPGLAYEQYF. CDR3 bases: TGTGCCAGCAGCTCCACCCCGGGACTAGCATACGAGCAGTACTTC.

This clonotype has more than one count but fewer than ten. The CDR3 spells CASRNGQGGTDTQYF. CDR3 coding DNA: TGTGCCAGCAGAAACGGACAGGGGGGGACAGATACGCAGTATTTT. V is TRBV28 and J is TRBJ2-3; 10 bases align to TRBD1. The V and J ends lost 6 bases and 3 bases, in that order; junction bases with no gene match: 6. Germline V gene lookup returns CDR1 MDHEN and CDR2 SYDVKM. CDR3 size: 15 residues.

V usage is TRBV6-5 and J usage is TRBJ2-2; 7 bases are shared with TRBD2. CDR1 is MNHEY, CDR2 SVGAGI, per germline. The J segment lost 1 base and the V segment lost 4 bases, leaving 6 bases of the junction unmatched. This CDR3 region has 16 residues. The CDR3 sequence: CASSSSWGGNTGELFF. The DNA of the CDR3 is TGTGCCAGCAGTTCCTCGTGGGGGGGGAACACCGGGGAGCTGTTTTTT.

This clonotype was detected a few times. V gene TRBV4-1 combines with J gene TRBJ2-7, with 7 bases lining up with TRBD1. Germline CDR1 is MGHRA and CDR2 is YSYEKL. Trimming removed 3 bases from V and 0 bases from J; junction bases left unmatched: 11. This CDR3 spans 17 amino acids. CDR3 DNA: TGCGCCAGCAGCCAGAGCTCTCGGGGACAGAGCTCCTACGAGCAGTACTTC. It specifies CASSQSSRGQSSYEQYF.